Detailed here is one TCR beta chain. Its specific antigen is unknown. Per-base qualities were not stored, and no clone one base away is much larger. V is pared back by 3 bases and J by 3 bases, with 15 bases lying between the germline termini. The CDR3 numbers 15 residues from cysteine through phenylalanine. The read is trimmed to its CDR3 DNA, 45 bases read in frame from base 1. CDR1 and CDR2 are drawn from the germline V gene: KGHSH, LQKENI. Using the deep immunoSEQ assay, TCR CDR3 regions were amplified from genomic DNA by multiplex PCR. Genomic DNA extracted from each cell subset was distributed evenly over all wells of several immunoSEQ 96-well plates, and each plate served as one replicate. For sorted subsets, each replicate PCR was loaded with approximately 200 ng genomic DNA, equivalent to 30,000 to 35,000 T cell genomes. Purified libraries were quantified with a Qubit 3.0 fluorometer, sized on a Bioanalyzer 2100, and re-quantified with the KAPA Library Quantification kit. Every immunoSEQ 96-well plate was sequenced on a separate single-read 150-cycle Illumina NextSeq 550 flow cell. In the original analysis: Because the immunoSEQ output held only junctional sequences and lacked quality scores, the filtering could not match the filtering applied to full-length reads. Sequences were annotated with PyIR, a Python wrapper for IgBLAST v1.9, and V/J genes and CDR3 were assigned using IMGT germline references. Reads with weak V/J assignments (E-value above 1e-6), missing CDR3, stop codons, out-of-frame junctions, or ambiguous translated residues were removed. V3J clonotypes were defined as sequences sharing the same inferred V gene, J gene, and CDR3 amino acid sequence. To compute the percentage overlap between repertoires, the number of shared unique clonotypes was divided by the size of the smaller repertoire. Three approaches were used to assess repertoire richness: RTK rarefaction, the Chao1 estimator, and Recon v2.1 estimates of unobserved clonotypes. OLGA was used to compute generation probabilities for all TCRbeta clonotypes that the gDNA method yielded from a handful of donors. TCRdb's version of the immuneACCESS table is confined to in-frame rearrangements and falls short of the full clone set. An unresolved V gene accounts for under half of the shortfall where checked; the remainder is of unknown origin. D and trimming were read from the DNA, whereas the V and J calls and clone size are those reported in that table. The sample yields over a million clones; about 84% were counted once. Clones ranked in the top ten supply approximately 0.5% of the sample.

The data were obtained in a study of shared clonotypes between healthy human individuals (dated by TCRdb to 2020 to 2022). The study in broad terms: Three men and two women, aged 18 to 49 years, made up the cohort. For each donor, CD4 naive and CD4 memory were each given three plates, CD8 naive was given two plates, and CD8 memory was given one plate. The study deeply sequenced blood TCR repertoires of about 5 healthy adults to estimate repertoire size and the extent of clonotype sharing between individuals. Different laboratories and diverse techniques were used to prepare libraries and sequence TCR repertoires, to increase sequencing depth and limit assay-specific biases. Per donor, leukapheresis produced somewhere between about 0.94 and 9.5 billion PBMCs. Results and caveats for the whole study, not just this receptor: Clonotypes shared by all four sorted-subset donors showed higher generation probabilities than non-shared clonotypes. Estimated clonotype richness was generally larger for naive than for memory subsets. Sampling was restricted to blood, and TCR repertoires in tissues likely differ from the TCR repertoires found in blood. Even with the large sequencing depth, rarefaction of the sorted-subset datasets indicated that sequencing was incomplete. The genetic and exposure-history diversity represented was limited by the small number of donors. When several donors were compared, the shared fraction of clonotypes was about 5% for naive CD4, less than 4% for naive CD8, 2.3% for memory CD4, and 0.35% to 0.5% for memory CD8. Pairwise subsampling led to the expectation that sequencing depth would affect the degree of clonotype sharing among donors.

Healthy HIV-negative adults with no recently reported acute infections or vaccinations were included as donors. Only Caucasian adults living in Nashville, Tennessee, USA were represented among the donors. CD4+ T cells were enriched through magnetic negative selection, after which naive cells were positively selected on CD45RA and the remaining negative fraction served as the memory subset. Blood was collected by leukapheresis, and PBMCs were isolated by Ficoll-Histopaque density gradient centrifugation and then cryopreserved in liquid nitrogen vapor phase. Purity and quantity of every magnetically sorted T cell population were checked by analytical flow cytometry. From each sorted fraction, genomic DNA was isolated and quantified by UV absorbance on a Nanodrop 2000c.

Input material: memory CD4+ T cells from PBMCs. In light of the paper, this sample's cell subset or site label describes: CD45RA-negative fraction. The rearrangement joined TRBV18 to TRBJ2-7, with TRBD2 tentatively as D gene (5 bases match). This clonotype was sampled from a man between 18 and 35 years old in good health. Some clones in this sample may be carry-over from other donors' samples. The CDR3 protein sequence reads: CASSPPGIPNYEQYF. The bases are TGTGCCAGCTCACCCCCGGGGATCCCGAACTACGAGCAGTACTTC.